Listed below are T cell receptor beta chains from one sample, sequenced in a study of blood T cell repertoires in COVID-19. Some clones are missing from TCRdb's copy, which holds only in-frame ones; the method was immunoSEQ multiplex PCR. The sample contains fewer than 30,000 clones, nearly 85% of which appear only once. Sequenced: peripheral blood. The origin of the receptors is a man between 65 and 85 years old with active COVID-19. CDR3s include the opening cysteine and the closing phenylalanine or tryptophan. A D gene is named only where the DNA matches it firmly. Clone sizes are given selectively: once, few, many, or a class where the clone is expanded.

J gene,clone size,V gene,D gene,CDR3 protein,CDR3 DNA
TRBJ1-3,few,TRBV28,NA,CASSFYTTGNTIYF,TGTGCCAGCAGTTTTTATACTACTGGAAACACCATATATTTT
TRBJ2-5,NA,TRBV9,TRBD1,CASSVAGQGKETQYF,TGTGCCAGCAGCGTAGCCGGACAGGGGAAAGAGACCCAGTACTTC
TRBJ2-7,NA,TRBV2,NA,CASSDYYEQYF,TGTGCCAGCAGTGACTACTACGAGCAGTACTTC
TRBJ1-1,NA,TRBV10-3,NA,CAIRGRAEGAFF,TGTGCCATCAGGGGCAGGGCCGAAGGAGCTTTCTTT
TRBJ2-3,NA,TRBV5-1,TRBD2,CASREGLADTDTQYF,TGCGCCAGCAGGGAGGGACTAGCGGACACAGATACGCAGTATTTT
TRBJ1-2,NA,TRBV7-9,NA,CASTDTYGYTF,TGTGCCAGCACTGACACCTATGGCTACACCTTC
TRBJ2-5,NA,TRBV29-1,NA,CSVVRDLQETQYF,TGCAGCGTTGTACGGGACTTACAAGAGACCCAGTACTTC
TRBJ2-6,NA,TRBV5-4,NA,CASTLYSGANVLTF,TGTGCCAGCACCCTATACTCTGGGGCCAACGTCCTGACTTTC
TRBJ1-1,NA,TRBV12-5,NA,CASGPDRNTEAFF,TGTGCTAGTGGTCCCGATAGGAACACTGAAGCTTTCTTT
TRBJ2-7,NA,TRBV7-9,TRBD2,CASPRALLAGHEQYF,TGTGCCAGCCCGCGGGCCCTACTAGCGGGCCACGAGCAGTACTTC
TRBJ1-2,NA,TRBV29-1,NA,CSAGLAGEGYTF,TGCAGCGCTGGTTTGGCAGGGGAGGGCTACACCTTC
TRBJ2-7,NA,TRBV10-3,TRBD2,CAISEYGSGDYEQYF,TGTGCCATCAGTGAGTACGGTAGCGGGGATTACGAGCAGTACTTC
TRBJ1-6,few,TRBV4-1,NA,CASSPLTGMQHSPLHF,TGCGCCAGCAGCCCGCTGACAGGTATGCAGCATTCACCCCTCCACTTT
TRBJ2-5,NA,TRBV2,NA,CASSVRLAGETQYF,TGTGCCAGCAGTGTGCGCCTAGCAGGAGAGACCCAGTACTTC
TRBJ2-5,NA,TRBV6-5,TRBD1,CASTATGVETQYF,TGTGCCAGCACCGCGACAGGGGTAGAGACCCAGTACTTC
TRBJ1-1,NA,TRBV7-3,NA,CASSTTGNMNTEAFF,TGTGCCAGCAGCACTACCGGGAATATGAACACTGAAGCTTTCTTT
TRBJ1-1,NA,TRBV6-5,TRBD1,CASSPEPGQGTGAFF,TGTGCCAGCAGTCCAGAACCGGGACAGGGGACCGGAGCTTTCTTT
TRBJ2-3,NA,TRBV14,TRBD2,CASSQVGGASTDTQYF,TGTGCCAGCAGCCAAGTCGGGGGGGCCAGCACAGATACGCAGTATTTT
TRBJ2-4,NA,TRBV28,NA,CASRNGRVVKNIQYF,TGTGCCAGCAGAAACGGCAGGGTGGTCAAAAACATTCAGTACTTC
TRBJ2-3,few,TRBV5-1,TRBD2,CASSFDGGATDTQYF,TGCGCCAGCAGCTTTGACGGGGGGGCCACAGATACGCAGTATTTT
TRBJ2-7,NA,TRBV11-3,TRBD2,CASSLWPGGSDEQYF,TGTGCCAGCAGCTTATGGCCGGGGGGAAGCGACGAGCAGTACTTC
TRBJ2-7,NA,TRBV6-5,NA,CASSYAMGREVHEQYF,TGTGCCAGCAGTTACGCTATGGGCAGGGAGGTCCACGAGCAGTACTTC
TRBJ2-3,NA,TRBV2,TRBD2,CASWGRGLAGARTDTQYF,TGTGCCAGCTGGGGGAGGGGACTAGCGGGGGCTCGCACAGATACGCAGTATTTT
TRBJ2-5,few,TRBV9,NA,CASSAEVQGYQETQYF,TGTGCCAGCAGCGCGGAAGTCCAGGGGTACCAAGAGACCCAGTACTTC
TRBJ2-2,NA,TRBV28,TRBD1,CASSLDRGSLMFSGELFF,TGTGCCAGCAGTTTGGACAGGGGGTCTCTGATGTTTTCCGGGGAGCTGTTTTTT
TRBJ1-4,NA,TRBV9,NA,CASSWGNRDVEKLFF,TGTGCCAGCAGCTGGGGGAACAGGGATGTGGAAAAACTGTTTTTT
TRBJ2-7,NA,TRBV30,TRBD1,CAWNGQGGGYEQYF,TGTGCCTGGAACGGACAGGGGGGGGGATACGAGCAGTACTTC
TRBJ2-7,few,TRBV5-6,NA,CASSGGTSNSYEQYF,TGTGCCAGCAGCGGCGGGACTTCCAACTCCTACGAGCAGTACTTC
TRBJ2-5,NA,TRBV14,TRBD2,CASSKVREETQYF,TGTGCCAGCAGCAAGGTGCGGGAGGAGACCCAGTACTTC
TRBJ2-3,NA,TRBV30,TRBD2,CAWSVGGSTDTQYF,TGTGCCTGGAGTGTCGGGGGGAGCACAGATACGCAGTATTTT
TRBJ1-5,NA,TRBV21-1,NA,CASSKFAGAEPQHF,TGTGCCAGCAGCAAATTCGCGGGGGCGGAGCCCCAGCATTTT
TRBJ1-1,NA,TRBV27,TRBD1,CASSLTGDTEAFF,TGTGCCAGCAGTCTAACAGGGGACACTGAAGCTTTCTTT
TRBJ2-5,NA,TRBV7-6,NA,CASSFPSPRGTQYF,TGTGCCAGCAGCTTCCCTAGCCCCAGGGGGACCCAGTACTTC
TRBJ2-2,once,TRBV5-1,NA,CASSSGQEGTGELFF,TGCGCCAGCAGTTCTGGACAGGAGGGAACCGGGGAGCTGTTTTTT
TRBJ2-1,NA,TRBV29-1,TRBD2,CSVGKRGTYNEQFF,TGCAGCGTTGGTAAGCGGGGAACCTACAATGAGCAGTTCTTC
TRBJ1-6,NA,TRBV19,NA,CASSTRTAPNSPLHF,TGTGCCAGTAGTACCCGGACAGCCCCGAATTCACCCCTCCACTTT
TRBJ2-1,NA,TRBV4-2,TRBD2,CASSQAHSGGNEQFF,TGTGCCAGCAGCCAAGCGCACAGCGGGGGCAATGAGCAGTTCTTC
TRBJ2-7,few,TRBV2,NA,CASRERGYEQYF,TGTGCCAGCAGGGAAAGGGGTTACGAGCAGTACTTC
TRBJ2-1,NA,TRBV24-1,TRBD1,CATSDRRQGSYESEQFF,TGTGCCACCAGTGACCGGAGACAGGGATCCTACGAAAGCGAGCAGTTCTTC
TRBJ2-2,NA,TRBV5-5,TRBD2,CASSLVGGGGTGELFF,TGTGCCAGCAGCTTGGTCGGCGGGGGAGGCACCGGGGAGCTGTTTTTT
TRBJ1-2,few,TRBV2,NA,CASTGEGPRGGYGYTF,TGTGCCAGCACCGGCGAGGGGCCGCGAGGGGGTTATGGCTACACCTTC
TRBJ2-2,NA,TRBV11-2,NA,CASSSRNTGELFF,TGTGCCAGCAGCTCCAGGAACACCGGGGAGCTGTTTTTT
TRBJ2-7,NA,TRBV6-5,NA,CASNRDIPYYEQYF,TGTGCCAGCAACCGGGACATTCCATACTACGAGCAGTACTTC
TRBJ1-1,few,TRBV13,TRBD1,CASSSPGQGAFGTEAFF,TGTGCCAGCAGCTCTCCGGGACAGGGGGCTTTCGGCACTGAAGCTTTCTTT
TRBJ1-6,NA,TRBV7-9,TRBD1,CASSFRGSGTGVSPLHF,TGTGCCAGCAGCTTCCGAGGGTCCGGGACAGGGGTTTCACCCCTCCACTTT
TRBJ1-2,NA,TRBV12-5,TRBD1,CASGLTPGGSRGYTF,TGTGCTAGTGGTTTGACCCCAGGGGGCTCTCGAGGCTACACCTTC
TRBJ1-1,few,TRBV7-6,TRBD1,CASSLNRGGTEAFF,TGTGCCAGCAGCTTAAACAGGGGCGGCACTGAAGCTTTCTTT
TRBJ2-2,NA,TRBV9,NA,CASRRSDGELFF,TGTGCCAGCCGGAGGAGTGACGGGGAGCTGTTTTTT
TRBJ2-7,NA,TRBV5-5,NA,CASSSYGQFHEQYF,TGTGCCAGCAGCTCCTACGGACAGTTCCACGAGCAGTACTTC
TRBJ1-1,NA,TRBV6-5,NA,CASSRTVGTEAFF,TGTGCCAGCAGTCGGACAGTTGGCACTGAAGCTTTCTTT
TRBJ1-2,NA,TRBV18,TRBD1,CASSLSGTGDGYTF,TGTGCCAGCTCACTGTCCGGGACAGGGGATGGCTACACCTTC
TRBJ2-7,NA,TRBV4-3,NA,CASSQEPGREQYF,TGCGCCAGCAGCCAAGAACCAGGGCGCGAGCAGTACTTC
TRBJ1-6,NA,TRBV7-9,TRBD1,CASSLAGTGLHSPLHF,TGTGCCAGCAGCTTAGCGGGGACAGGTTTACATTCACCCCTCCACTTT